The T cell receptor beta chain under discussion was sequenced for a study of T-cell reconstitution after alpha-beta-depleted transplantation in children. Preparation of the TCRbeta library was carried out with unique molecular identifiers. TCRdb fed the PCR reads into MiXCR, producing one record per CDR3 protein. The repertoire holds approximately 250,000 distinct CDR3 sequences, 9% to 10% seen once, with around 5.1% in the top ten. The J segment lost 7 bases and the V segment lost 6 bases, leaving 14 bases of the junction unmatched. Germline V lookup: CDR1 SQVTM, CDR2 ANQGSEA. This CDR3 spans 15 amino acids. This clonotype occurred many times.

The V call is TRBV29-1, the J call TRBJ1-1; 10 bases agree with TRBD1. Sequences were derived from PBMCs from the stem cell graft donor, sampled from the stem cell graft. This TCR was sampled from a human donor who donated a stem cell graft to a child with SCID. CDR3 protein: CSVNTGTGVSGEAFF. CDR3 bases: TGCAGCGTCAACACCGGGACAGGGGTCTCCGGTGAAGCTTTCTTT.